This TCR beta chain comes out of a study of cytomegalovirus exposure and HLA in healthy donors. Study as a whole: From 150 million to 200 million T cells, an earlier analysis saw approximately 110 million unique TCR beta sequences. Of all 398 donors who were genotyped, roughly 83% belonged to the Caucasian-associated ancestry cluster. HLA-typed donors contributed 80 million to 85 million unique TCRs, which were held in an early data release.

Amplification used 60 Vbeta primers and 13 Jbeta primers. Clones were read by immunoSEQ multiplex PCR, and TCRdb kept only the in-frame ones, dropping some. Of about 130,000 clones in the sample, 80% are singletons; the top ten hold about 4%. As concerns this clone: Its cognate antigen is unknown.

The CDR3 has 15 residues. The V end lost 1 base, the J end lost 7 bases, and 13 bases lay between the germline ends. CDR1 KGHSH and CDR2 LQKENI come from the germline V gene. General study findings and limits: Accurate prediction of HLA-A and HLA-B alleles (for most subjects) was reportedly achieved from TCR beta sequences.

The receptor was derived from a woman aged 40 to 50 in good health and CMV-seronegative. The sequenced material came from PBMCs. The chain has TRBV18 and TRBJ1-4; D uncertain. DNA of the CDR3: TGTGCCAGCTCACCACTGGCAGCGGAGAGTGAAAAACTGTTTTTT. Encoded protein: CASSPLAAESEKLFF.